This T cell receptor (beta chain) was profiled in a study of blood T cell repertoires in COVID-19. TCRdb's copy holds only in-frame clones and misses some; the assay was immunoSEQ multiplex PCR. The profile shows about 160,000 clones, about 86% of them singletons. Between the trimmed V and J ends, which lost 10 bases and 3 bases, there was a span of 12 bases. The germline V gene encodes CDR1 MNHEY and CDR2 SVGAGI. This CDR3 contains 12 residues. This clone is a singleton in its sample. V usage is TRBV6-5 and J usage is TRBJ1-1, with D unclear. This clonotype originated in an elderly woman with acute or convalescent COVID-19. Source material: peripheral blood. CDR3 coding DNA: TGTGCCATCCGTCACCGAGACACTGAAGCTTTCTTT. This sequence encodes CAIRHRDTEAFF.